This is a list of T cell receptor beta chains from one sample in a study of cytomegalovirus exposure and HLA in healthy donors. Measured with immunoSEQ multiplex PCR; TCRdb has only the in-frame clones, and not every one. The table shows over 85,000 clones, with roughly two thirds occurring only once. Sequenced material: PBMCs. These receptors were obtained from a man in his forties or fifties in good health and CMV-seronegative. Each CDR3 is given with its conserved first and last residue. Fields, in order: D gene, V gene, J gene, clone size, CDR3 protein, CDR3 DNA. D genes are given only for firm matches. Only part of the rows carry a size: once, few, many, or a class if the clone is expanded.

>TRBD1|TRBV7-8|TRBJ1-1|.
CASFVGGRGLGTEAFF
TGTGCCAGTTTTGTAGGGGGCAGGGGGCTGGGGACTGAAGCTTTCTTT
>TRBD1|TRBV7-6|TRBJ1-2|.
CASSSGQGEGYGYTF
TGTGCCAGCAGCTCGGGACAGGGAGAGGGGTATGGCTACACCTTC
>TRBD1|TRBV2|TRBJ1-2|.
CASTLDRGLYGYTF
TGTGCCAGCACCCTGGACAGGGGGCTGTATGGCTACACCTTC
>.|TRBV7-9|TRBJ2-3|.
CASVSSGTDTQYF
TGTGCCAGCGTCTCTAGCGGCACAGATACGCAGTATTTT
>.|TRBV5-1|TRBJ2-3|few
CASSRPSSSGTDTQYF
TGCGCCAGCAGCCGCCCGAGTAGTAGCGGCACAGATACGCAGTATTTT
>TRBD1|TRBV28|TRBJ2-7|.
CASQGARHEQYF
TGTGCCAGCCAGGGGGCTCGGCACGAGCAGTACTTC
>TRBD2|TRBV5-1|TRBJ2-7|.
CASSGLAGGHGYEQYF
TGCGCCAGCAGCGGACTAGCGGGGGGGCATGGCTACGAGCAGTACTTC
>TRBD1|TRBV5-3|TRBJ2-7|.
CARSFDRERVYEQYF
TGTGCCAGAAGCTTCGACAGGGAACGGGTCTACGAGCAGTACTTC
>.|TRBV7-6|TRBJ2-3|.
CASSHNTDTQYF
TGTGCCAGCAGCCACAACACAGATACGCAGTATTTT
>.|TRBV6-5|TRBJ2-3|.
CASSTGGSDTQYF
TGTGCCAGCAGTACCGGAGGGTCAGATACGCAGTATTTT
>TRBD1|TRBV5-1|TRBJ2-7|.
CASRDRVGEQYF
TGCGCCAGCAGGGACAGGGTCGGTGAGCAGTACTTC
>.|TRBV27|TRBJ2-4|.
CASSARQAHIQYF
TGTGCCAGCAGTGCCCGACAGGCGCACATTCAGTACTTC
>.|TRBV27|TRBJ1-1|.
CASTNRFENTEAFF
TGTGCCAGCACCAACAGATTCGAGAACACTGAAGCTTTCTTT
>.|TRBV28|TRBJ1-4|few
CASSSGTSNEKLFF
TGTGCCAGCAGTTCAGGAACCTCTAATGAAAAACTGTTTTTT
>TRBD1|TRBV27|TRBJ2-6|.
CASSSGQVISGANVLTF
TGTGCCAGCAGTTCTGGACAGGTGATCTCTGGGGCCAACGTCCTGACTTTC
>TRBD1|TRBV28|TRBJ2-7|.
CASSSRWDRGPTIKQYF
TGTGCCAGCAGTTCCCGATGGGACAGGGGGCCCACCATTAAGCAGTACTTC
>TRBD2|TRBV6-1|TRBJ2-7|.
CASREGGDLYEQYF
TGTGCCAGCAGGGAGGGAGGGGATCTCTACGAGCAGTACTTC
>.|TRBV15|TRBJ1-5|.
CATSRKQVWSNQPQHF
TGTGCCACCAGCAGAAAACAGGTTTGGAGCAATCAGCCCCAGCATTTT
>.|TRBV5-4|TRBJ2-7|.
CASSLVFGSYEQYF
TGTGCCAGCAGCTTGGTTTTCGGGTCCTACGAGCAGTACTTC
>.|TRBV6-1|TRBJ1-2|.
CASSHRDYTF
TGTGCCAGCAGTCACAGGGACTACACCTTC
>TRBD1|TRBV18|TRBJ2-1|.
CASSPPQGASYNEQFF
TGTGCCAGCTCACCACCGCAGGGGGCATCCTACAATGAGCAGTTCTTC
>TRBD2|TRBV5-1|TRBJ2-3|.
CASSPGGAGGHGDTQYF
TGCGCCAGCAGCCCTGGGGGAGCGGGGGGGCACGGAGATACGCAGTATTTT
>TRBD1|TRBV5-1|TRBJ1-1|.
CASSWTGVLGQGGENTEAFF
TGCGCCAGCAGCTGGACAGGGGTGCTCGGGCAGGGAGGCGAGAACACTGAAGCTTTCTTT
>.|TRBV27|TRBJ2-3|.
CASSLYLRSTDTQYF
TGTGCCAGCAGTTTATATCTGCGTAGCACAGATACGCAGTATTTT
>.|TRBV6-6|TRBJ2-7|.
CASSYFGPTYEQYF
TGTGCCAGCAGTTACTTTGGTCCTACCTACGAGCAGTACTTC
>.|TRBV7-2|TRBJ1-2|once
CASSLGRRGSRNGYTF
TGTGCCAGCAGCTTAGGCCGGCGGGGGAGCCGAAATGGCTACACCTTC
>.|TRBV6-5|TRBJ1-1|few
CASSYGPDTEAFF
TGTGCCAGCAGTTACGGGCCAGACACTGAAGCTTTCTTT
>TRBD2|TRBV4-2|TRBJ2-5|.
CASSHTSGGDETQYF
TGTGCCAGCAGCCACACTAGCGGGGGGGACGAGACCCAGTACTTC
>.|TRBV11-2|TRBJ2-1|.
CASSLSGDNYNEQFF
TGTGCCAGCAGCTTATCCGGGGACAACTACAATGAGCAGTTCTTC
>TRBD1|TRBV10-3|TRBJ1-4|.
CAISELSGGKLFF
TGTGCCATCAGTGAGCTCTCAGGGGGCAAACTGTTTTTT
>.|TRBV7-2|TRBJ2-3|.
CASSLGDRRSDTQYF
TGTGCCAGCAGCTTAGGAGACAGGAGGTCAGATACGCAGTATTTT
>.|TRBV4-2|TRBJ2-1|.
CASSLSQGTEQFF
TGTGCCAGCAGCCTATCACAGGGTACTGAGCAGTTCTTC
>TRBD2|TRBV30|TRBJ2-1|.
CAWSGLAGFYNEQFF
TGTGCCTGGAGTGGACTAGCGGGGTTTTACAATGAGCAGTTCTTC
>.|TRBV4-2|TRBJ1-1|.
CASSQLGEGKKGTEAFF
TGTGCCAGCAGCCAATTAGGGGAGGGAAAGAAGGGCACTGAAGCTTTCTTT
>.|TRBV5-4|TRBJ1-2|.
CASSLAGVYGYTF
TGTGCCAGCAGCTTGGCAGGGGTATATGGCTACACCTTC
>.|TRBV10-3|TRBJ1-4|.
CAIGLGGEKLFF
TGTGCCATCGGGTTGGGAGGTGAAAAACTGTTTTTT
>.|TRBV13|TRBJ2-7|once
CASGTYYEQYF
TGTGCCAGCGGGACATACTACGAGCAGTACTTC
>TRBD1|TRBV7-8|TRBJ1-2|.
CASSLVRTGGRDYGYTF
TGTGCCAGCAGCTTAGTGAGGACAGGGGGCAGGGACTATGGCTACACCTTC
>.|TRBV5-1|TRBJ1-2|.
CASSLERGDYGYTF
TGCGCCAGCAGCTTGGAGCGGGGAGACTATGGCTACACCTTC
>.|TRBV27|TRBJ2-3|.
CASTGRGDTQYF
TGTGCCAGCACGGGTCGCGGAGATACGCAGTATTTT
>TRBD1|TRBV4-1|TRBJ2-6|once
CASSQVTGEAGANVLTF
TGCGCCAGCAGCCAAGTTACAGGGGAAGCTGGGGCCAACGTCCTGACTTTC
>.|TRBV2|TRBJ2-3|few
CASSDPTRGPGDTQYF
TGTGCCAGCAGTGACCCGACTAGGGGGCCTGGGGATACGCAGTATTTT
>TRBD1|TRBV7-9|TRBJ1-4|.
CASSTTGDRNEKLFF
TGTGCCAGCAGCACTACCGGGGACAGGAATGAAAAACTGTTTTTT
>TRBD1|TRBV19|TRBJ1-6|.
CASTNRGSGNSPLHF
TGTGCCAGTACTAACAGGGGTTCAGGGAATTCACCCCTCCACTTT
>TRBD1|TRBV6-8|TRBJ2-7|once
CASSYSFDRGDF
TGTGCCAGCAGTTACTCATTCGACAGGGGTGACTTC
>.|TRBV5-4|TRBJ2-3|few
CASSLSRDTQYF
TGTGCCAGCAGCTTGAGCCGAGATACGCAGTATTTT
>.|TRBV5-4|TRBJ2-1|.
CASSLGTGYSYNEQFF
TGTGCCAGCAGCTTGGGAACAGGGTATTCCTACAATGAGCAGTTCTTC
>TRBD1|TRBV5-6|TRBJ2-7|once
CASSIRDRVWEQYF
TGTGCCAGCAGCATCCGGGACAGGGTATGGGAGCAGTACTTC
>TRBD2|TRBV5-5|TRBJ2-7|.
CASSLGASGLGIYEQYF
TGTGCCAGCAGCTTGGGGGCCTCGGGACTAGGGATCTACGAGCAGTACTTC
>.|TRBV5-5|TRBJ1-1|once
CASLLREPEAFF
TGTGCCAGCCTACTCAGGGAACCTGAAGCTTTCTTT
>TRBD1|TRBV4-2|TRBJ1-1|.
CASSLDRGLMNTEAFF
TGTGCCAGCAGCCTGGACAGGGGACTTATGAACACTGAAGCTTTCTTT
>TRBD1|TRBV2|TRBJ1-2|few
CASINDRGLKGYTF
TGTGCCAGCATAAATGACAGGGGGTTGAAGGGCTACACCTTC
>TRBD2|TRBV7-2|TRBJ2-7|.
CASSFPERAGGPQEQYF
TGTGCCAGCAGCTTCCCTGAGAGGGCGGGGGGGCCGCAAGAGCAGTACTTC
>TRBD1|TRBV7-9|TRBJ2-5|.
CASNIIRDSRQETQYF
TGTGCCAGCAACATCATCCGGGACAGTAGACAAGAGACCCAGTACTTC
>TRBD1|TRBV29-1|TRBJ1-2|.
CSVDKGARRRYTF
TGCAGCGTTGATAAGGGGGCGCGACGCCGATACACCTTC